Below are 8 T cell receptor beta chains sequenced from a single sample in a study of identical twins. One entry per CDR3 protein, called by TCRdb with MiXCR from the 5' RACE reads. The sample records about 900,000 distinct CDR3 sequences, roughly 12% being singletons. The same sample was also used in a study of yellow fever vaccine responses in identical twins.

The sequenced sample was PBMCs. The receptors here all came from a woman younger than 35 in good health.

In its sample, this clonotype was seen a few times. The chain combines TRBV6-5 with TRBJ1-6, with TRBD1 as a possible D gene (5 bases). Germline V lookup: CDR1 MNHEY, CDR2 SVGAGI. The CDR3 covers 12 residues. V dropped 0 bases and J dropped 14 bases, with 8 bases sitting between them. This chain's CDR3 is CASSYSRGALHF. CDR3 DNA sequence: TGTGCCAGCAGTTACTCCCGGGGGGCCCTCCACTTT.

This chain joins TRBV4-1 and TRBJ2-7, with TRBD2 identical over 9 bases. Germline CDR1 MGHRA, CDR2 YSYEKL. This CDR3 is built from 15 residues. The J segment lost 2 bases and the V segment lost 1 base, leaving 3 bases of the junction unmatched. CDR3 sequence: CASSQVSSGAYEQYF. The DNA of the CDR3 is TGCGCCAGCAGCCAAGTGTCTAGCGGGGCCTACGAGCAGTACTTC.

The rearrangement links TRBV18 to TRBJ2-1; 15 nucleotides agree with TRBD2. The CDR3 is 17 amino acids. From germline, CDR1 is KGHSH and CDR2 LQKENI. V shed 6 bases, J shed 6 bases, and the junction held 9 bases outside the gene matches. CDR3 nucleotide sequence: TGTGCCAGCTCCCCCCAAATGGGACTAGCGGGAGGCAATGAGCAGTTCTTC. Encoded protein: CASSPQMGLAGGNEQFF. Together with reference TRBV18 and TRBJ2-1, the CDR3 gives the full variable domain: NAGVMQNPRHLVRRRGQEARLRCSPMKGHSHVYWYRQLPEEGLKFMVYLQKENIIDESGMPKERFSAEFPKEGPSILRIQQVVRGDSAAYFCASSPQMGLAGGNEQFFGPGTRLTVL.

The gene calls are TRBV19 and TRBJ2-1; D is perhaps TRBD2 (6 bases). The V end lost 3 bases, the J end lost 0 bases, and 18 bases lay between the germline ends. CDR3 length equals 18 residues. Germline V lookup: CDR1 LNHDA, CDR2 SQIVND (reference sequence). The CDR3 region is CASSIAISGGVSYNEQFF. For the CDR3, the DNA is TGTGCCAGTAGTATCGCAATCTCCGGGGGAGTCTCCTACAATGAGCAGTTCTTC.

The chain combines TRBV6-1 with TRBJ2-1; D uncertain. Looked up from germline, CDR1 is MNHNS and CDR2 is SASEGT. The CDR3 length is 15 residues. V lost 1 base and J lost 0, with 7 bases in between. Here the CDR3 DNA reads TGTGCCAGCAGTGAAGTCTCCGGCTCCTACAATGAGCAGTTCTTC. Translated: CASSEVSGSYNEQFF.

This clonotype was counted between two and nine times. The rearrangement uses TRBV5-5 and TRBJ2-7, with D maybe TRBD1 (5 bases). The germline V and J ends were trimmed by 0 bases and 2 bases, with 6 bases remaining between them. CDR3 length equals 13 residues. Germline CDR1 is SGHKS and CDR2 is YYEKEE (reference sequence). The CDR3 protein is CASSLVRAYEQYV. The CDR3 nucleotides are TGTGCCAGCAGCTTGGTCAGGGCCTACGAGCAGTACGTC.

This clonotype was recorded a few times. This chain joins TRBV5-5 and TRBJ1-6, with a tentative D call TRBD1 (5 bases). The CDR3 loop spans 12 amino acids. CDR1 is SGHKS, CDR2 YYEKEE, per germline (reference sequence). With 8 bases removed from V and 10 bases from J, the gap between germline ends came to 13 bases. CDR3 region: CASGRDRSPLHF. The CDR3 DNA follows: TGTGCCAGTGGCAGGGACCGATCACCCCTCCACTTT.

This clonotype was observed a few times. The CDR3 region is CASSFPGVSGPDEQYF. As DNA, the CDR3 is TGTGCCAGCAGTTTCCCAGGGGTGAGTGGACCCGACGAGCAGTACTTC. The chain is built from TRBV6-5 and TRBJ2-7, with D tentatively TRBD1 (6 bases). The CDR3 is 16 residues long. With 4 bases removed from V and 5 bases from J, the gap between germline ends came to 21 bases. Germline CDR1 MNHEY, CDR2 SVGAGI.